A single sample is the source of the 27 T cell receptor beta chains below, sequenced in a study of human T cells and chemical hapten exposure. The time point: patch test 3, about 24 weeks after DPC sensitization. As to treatment: therapeutic diphenylcyclopropenone sensitization with weekly scalp DPC. TCRdb processed the RACE reads anew with MiXCR; each CDR3 protein has one entry. The sample carries some 170,000 distinct CDR3 sequences, 25% to 30% recorded once. Here the sequenced sample was whole blood, taken in connection with sensitization to the hapten diphenylcyclopropenone (DPC). Receptors originate from a woman aged 18 to 35 with alopecia areata. Some clones in this sample may be carry-over from other donors' samples.

The sample holds a few counts of this clonotype. The CDR3 region has the DNA TGTGCCAGCAGTTCGGTGATGAGCAATCAGCCCCAGCATTTT. It codes for CASSSVMSNQPQHF. This chain links TRBV6-5 with TRBJ1-5; D is unresolved. Germline loops: CDR1 MNHEY, CDR2 SVGAGI. Trimming pared 4 bases from V and 1 base from J, leaving 8 bases between. CDR3 size: 14 residues.

This chain links TRBV4-2 with TRBJ2-2; D is tentatively TRBD1 or TRBD2 (5 bases each). The CDR3 is 16 residues long. The V gene lost 0 bases and the J gene lost 5 bases, with 13 bases spanning the gap. Germline V gene sequence: CDR1 LGHNA, CDR2 YNFKEQ. As DNA, the CDR3 is TGTGCCAGCAGCCAAGAAGCCCTAGCAGGGACCGGGGAGCTGTTTTTT. Its protein product is CASSQEALAGTGELFF.

This clonotype was recorded a few times. The chain recombines TRBV7-2 with TRBJ2-3; 7 bases agree with TRBD2. The ends lost 7 bases at V and 7 bases at J; junction bases unmatched: 2. Germline assignment: CDR1 SGHTA and CDR2 FQGNSA. This CDR3 has 11 amino acids. CDR3: CASTRGYTQYF. The CDR3 region has the DNA TGTGCCAGCACGCGGGGGTATACGCAGTATTTT.

The rearrangement uses TRBV9 and TRBJ1-1; maybe TRBD1 (5 bases). The CDR3 contains 12 residues. V was shortened by 4 bases and J by 5 bases, with 9 bases between the two germline ends. Germline CDR1 SGDLS, CDR2 YYNGEE. In DNA, the CDR3 is TGTGCCAGCAGCCGGGGGGTGACTGAAGCTTTCTTT. Its protein product is CASSRGVTEAFF.

The rearrangement links TRBV5-6 to TRBJ1-3, with a possible D match to TRBD1 (5 bases). This CDR3 is built from 16 residues. Trimming cost V 4 bases and J 3 bases, with 17 bases left between them. The germline V gene has CDR1 SGHDT and CDR2 YYEEEE. The CDR3 DNA reads TGTGCCAGCAGCCGCCGGACAAAGCTCGTTGGAAACACCATATATTTT. It codes for CASSRRTKLVGNTIYF. The whole variable domain, remainder taken from reference TRBV5-6 and TRBJ1-3, is DAGVTQSPTHLIKTRGQQVTLRCSPKSGHDTVSWYQQALGQGPQFIFQYYEEEERQRGNFPDRFSGHQFPNYSSELNVNALLLGDSALYLCASSRRTKLVGNTIYFGEGSWLTVV.

The CDR3 DNA sequence: TGCAGTGCTCCCCCCCTAGGGACAAGTACAGATACGCAGTATTTT. Residues: CSAPPLGTSTDTQYF. The chain recombines TRBV20-1 with TRBJ2-3; D might be TRBD1 (6 bases). V was clipped by 5 bases and J by 3 bases, with 18 bases between them. The length of the CDR3 is 15 residues. Germline V gene data show CDR1 as DFQATT and CDR2 as SNEGSKA (reference sequence).

This clonotype was recorded many times. V and J are TRBV30 and TRBJ2-7, with 8 bases matching TRBD1. Trimming took 5 bases from V and 5 from J; bases not matched to a gene: 5. Looked up from germline, CDR1 is GTSNPN and CDR2 is SVGIG (reference sequence). The CDR3 has 12 amino acids. This CDR3 reads CAWDRTGNEQYF. The CDR3 region has the DNA TGTGCCTGGGACCGGACAGGGAACGAGCAGTACTTC.

The chain links TRBV6-5 to TRBJ1-6; the D is unclear. This CDR3 is built from 15 residues. V lost 4 bases to trimming and J lost 4 bases, with 11 bases between them. Germline CDR1 reads MNHEY; CDR2 reads SVGAGI. The CDR3 region has the DNA TGTGCCAGCAGTTCCAGCCCGGGGTATAATTCACCCCTCCACTTT. Its protein product is CASSSSPGYNSPLHF.

This clonotype has only a few counts. In DNA, the CDR3 is TGTGCCACCAGTGAATTCCCAAGAACCGACGAAAAACTGTTTTTT. Amino acids: CATSEFPRTDEKLFF. This rearrangement joins TRBV24-1 to TRBJ1-4; unclear D gene. From germline, CDR1 is KGHDR and CDR2 SFDVKD. Trimming cost V 4 bases and J 8 bases, with 16 bases left between them. This CDR3 region has 15 residues.

The chain recombines TRBV9 with TRBJ2-7, with TRBD2 matching 14 bases. Germline V CDR1 and CDR2: SGDLS, YYNGEE. After removal of 2 bases from V and 7 bases from J, the junction contained 2 bases not matched to a gene. This CDR3 spans 14 amino acids. CDR3 bases: TGTGCCAGCAGCGTTGGGACTAGCGGGAGTGAGCAGTACTTC. Amino acids: CASSVGTSGSEQYF.

The chain links TRBV20-1 to TRBJ2-7; 7 bases map to TRBD1. This CDR3 region has 14 residues. Trimming took 6 bases from V and 2 from J; bases not matched to a gene: 10. The germline gives CDR1 DFQATT, CDR2 SNEGSKA (reference sequence). The CDR3 reads CSAQTDRATYEQYF. CDR3 DNA: TGCAGTGCCCAGACCGACAGGGCTACCTACGAGCAGTACTTC.

This clonotype has a handful of counts. The CDR3 loop reads CASSLSGRAEETQYF. CDR3 DNA sequence: TGTGCCAGCAGCCTAAGCGGGAGGGCCGAAGAGACCCAGTACTTC. The chain combines TRBV7-9 with TRBJ2-5, with 10 nucleotides matching TRBD2. Germline loops: CDR1 SEHNR, CDR2 FQNEAQ (reference sequence). CDR3 length: 15 amino acids. J was trimmed by 3 bases and V by 5 bases; bases with no gene match: 6.

The V and J genes are TRBV12-3 or TRBV12-4 and TRBJ1-2; 7 bases line up with TRBD1. The CDR3 runs to 13 residues. The junction had 7 bases not matched to a gene; V was cut back by 5 bases and J by 7 bases. CDR3 loop: CASSLTGFGGYTF. The CDR3, as DNA: TGTGCCAGCAGTCTGACAGGGTTCGGTGGCTACACCTTC.

The rearrangement links TRBV9 to TRBJ2-7, with a possible D match to TRBD1 (6 bases). CDR3 length equals 15 residues. Deletions cut 4 bases from V and 6 bases from J, with 20 bases between. Germline V gene lookup returns CDR1 SGDLS and CDR2 YYNGEE. CDR3 bases: TGTGCCAGCAGCATTACAGGGAAAGCGTTGGGCGAGCAGTACTTC. Its translation is CASSITGKALGEQYF.

This clonotype has ten or more counts. The chain uses TRBV29-1 and TRBJ2-5; D may match TRBD1 or TRBD2 (5 bases each). CDR1 SQVTM and CDR2 ANQGSEA come from the germline V gene. V lost 3 bases, J lost 1 base, and 12 bases lay in between. CDR3 length equals 14 residues. The CDR3 coding sequence is TGCAGCGTTGACGAGGGAAGGGGCCAAGAGACCCAGTACTTC. Amino acid sequence: CSVDEGRGQETQYF.

In its sample, this clonotype was seen a few times. The chain employs TRBV4-2 and TRBJ1-5; D not resolved. This CDR3 has 15 amino acids. Germline V gives CDR1 LGHNA, CDR2 YNFKEQ. Trimming left V 1 base short and J 5 bases short, with 12 bases between. The CDR3 here is CASSQGAGAHQPQHF. The DNA for the CDR3 is TGTGCCAGCAGCCAAGGCGCAGGAGCTCATCAGCCCCAGCATTTT.

A few counts support this clonotype. The J gene is TRBJ1-1, the V gene TRBV20-1; no clear D gene. CDR1 is DFQATT, CDR2 SNEGSKA, per germline (reference sequence). V was cut by 1 base and J by 1 base, with 4 bases left in between. There are 12 residues in the CDR3. CDR3 in amino acids: CSARAGNTEAFF. CDR3 coding DNA: TGCAGTGCTAGAGCTGGGAACACTGAAGCTTTCTTT.

This chain uses TRBV2 with TRBJ2-7, with TRBD1 matching over 10 bases. The germline V gene encodes CDR1 SNHLY and CDR2 FYNNEI. Trimming removed 6 bases from V and 1 base from J; junction bases left unmatched: 15. This CDR3 has 18 amino acids. The CDR3 protein is CASRKTLNRDRGSYEQYF. CDR3 in DNA: TGTGCCAGCAGGAAAACTCTTAACCGGGACAGGGGTTCCTACGAGCAGTACTTC.

V usage is TRBV9 and J usage is TRBJ2-1, with D perhaps TRBD2 (5 bases). Deletions cut 3 bases from V and 0 bases from J, with 16 bases between. This CDR3 spans 17 amino acids. Looked up from germline, CDR1 is SGDLS and CDR2 is YYNGEE. The CDR3 DNA reads as TGTGCCAGCAGCGAGGGCTCTCTGGGGAGCTCCTACAATGAGCAGTTCTTC. Translation gives CASSEGSLGSSYNEQFF.

This clonotype came up a few times. V and J are TRBV25-1 and TRBJ2-7; TRBD1 matches 11 bases. Losses at the gene ends were 3 bases for V and 7 bases for J; bases not matched to a gene: 14. This CDR3 comprises 17 residues. CDR1 and CDR2 (germline): MGHDK, SYGVNS. CDR3 loop: CASSEGYVGTGGYEQYF. In nucleotides, the CDR3 is TGTGCCAGCAGTGAGGGTTACGTGGGGACAGGGGGATATGAGCAGTACTTC.

This clonotype was seen a handful of times. This sequence joins TRBV27 and TRBJ2-7, with 11 bases identical to TRBD2. Trimming at V came to 1 base and at J to 6 bases, leaving 8 bases not matched to a gene. The germline V gene encodes CDR1 MNHEY and CDR2 SMNVEV (reference sequence). The CDR3 has 16 residues. CDR3 DNA: TGTGCCAGCAGTTTATTCAAACTAGCGGGAGTAGGCGAGCAGTACTTC. Translating it yields CASSLFKLAGVGEQYF.

Of note for this clonotype: A junction boundary mismatches the germline segment, possibly from a read error. The chain employs TRBV20-1 and TRBJ2-1; TRBD2 agrees at 13 bases. The CDR3 has 13 amino acids. In germline, CDR1 is DFQATT, CDR2 SNEGSKA (reference sequence). The CDR3 DNA is TGCAGTGCTAGAGATTGGGGACTAGCGGGAATCCGATTC. It specifies CSARDWGLAGIRF.

The chain has TRBV30 and TRBJ1-1, with D possibly TRBD1 on 6 matching bases. CDR1 and CDR2 (germline): GTSNPN, SVGIG (reference sequence). With 0 bases removed from V and 4 bases from J, the gap between germline ends came to 9 bases. The CDR3 spans 13 residues. DNA of the CDR3: TGTGCCTGGAGTGTAGGGGGGACCACTGAAGCTTTCTTT. This gives the protein CAWSVGGTTEAFF.

This clonotype was detected only a few times. The CDR3 coding sequence is TGTGCCAGCAGAAAGGACAGGAGCTCCTACAATGAGCAGTTCTTC. This codes for CASRKDRSSYNEQFF. The chain couples TRBV7-2 to TRBJ2-1, with 7 bases identical to TRBD1. The V gene end was trimmed by 6 bases and the J gene end by 0 bases; junction bases not matched to a gene: 5. CDR1 SGHTA and CDR2 FQGNSA come from the germline V gene. The CDR3 runs to 15 residues.

The genes are TRBV6-5 and TRBJ1-2; the D is unclear. V lost 3 bases and J 2 bases, leaving 25 bases between the germline ends. This CDR3 has 19 amino acids. Germline V CDR1 and CDR2: MNHEY, SVGAGI. In nucleotides, the CDR3 is TGTGCCAGCAGTTATGGGTTAGGGCGCCGGGGTCAGGCAAACTATGGCTACACCTTC. Translation: CASSYGLGRRGQANYGYTF.

The V and J genes are TRBV7-2 and TRBJ2-7; unclear D gene. Deletions cut 3 bases from V and 6 bases from J, with 9 bases between. The V gene's germline CDR1 is SGHTA and CDR2 FQGNSA. The CDR3 runs 12 residues. The CDR3 region has the DNA TGTGCCAGCAGCTTTCCACTGACCGAGCAGTACTTC. Residues: CASSFPLTEQYF. The full variable domain, its missing parts supplied by reference TRBV7-2 and TRBJ2-7, is GAGVSQSPSNKVTEKGKDVELRCDPISGHTALYWYRQSLGQGLEFLIYFQGNSAPDKSGLPSDRFSAERTGGSVSTLTIQRTQQEDSAVYLCASSFPLTEQYFGPGTRLTVT.

The gene calls are TRBV4-1 and TRBJ1-1, with 9 bases fitting TRBD1. Germline CDR1 and CDR2: MGHRA and YSYEKL. The V and J ends lost 5 bases and 5 bases, in that order; junction bases with no gene match: 3. The CDR3 extends over 13 amino acids. This CDR3 reads CASSGTGKTEAFF. DNA of the CDR3: TGCGCCAGCAGCGGGACAGGGAAGACTGAAGCTTTCTTT.